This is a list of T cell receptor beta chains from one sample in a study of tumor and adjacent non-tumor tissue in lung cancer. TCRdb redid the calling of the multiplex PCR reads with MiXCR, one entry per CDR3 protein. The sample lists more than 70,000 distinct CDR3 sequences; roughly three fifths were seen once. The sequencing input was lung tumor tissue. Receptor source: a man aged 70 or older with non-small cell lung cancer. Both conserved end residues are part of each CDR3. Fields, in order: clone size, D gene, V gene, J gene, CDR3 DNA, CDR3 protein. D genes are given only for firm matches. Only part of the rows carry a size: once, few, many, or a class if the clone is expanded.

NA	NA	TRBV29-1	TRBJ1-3	TGCAGCGTTGATGGCTTTACTGCGAGATCTGGAAACACCATATATTTT	CSVDGFTARSGNTIYF
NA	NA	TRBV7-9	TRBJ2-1	TGTGCCAGCAGCCCCCAGTGGGGGACGTTCTTC	CASSPQWGTFF
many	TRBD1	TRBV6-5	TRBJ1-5	TGTGCCAGCAGTCAGCGGATGGACAGGGTGCAGATCAATCAGCCCCAGCATTTT	CASSQRMDRVQINQPQHF
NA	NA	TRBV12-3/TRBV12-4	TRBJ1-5	TGTGCCAGCGGCAATAAACCGGGTCAGCCTCAGCATTTT	CASGNKPGQPQHF
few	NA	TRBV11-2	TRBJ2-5	TGTGCAAGCAGCCCCGGGACGGCGGAGACCCAGTACTTC	CASSPGTAETQYF
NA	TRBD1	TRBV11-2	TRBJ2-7	TGTGCCAGCAGCTCCGGGACAGGGAGGATTTACAAGCAATACTTC	CASSSGTGRIYKQYF
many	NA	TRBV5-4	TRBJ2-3	TGTGCCAGCAGCCTCCGGGCTTCACAGACAGCGAGGACAGATACGCAGTATTTT	CASSLRASQTARTDTQYF
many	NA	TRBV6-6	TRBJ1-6	TGTGCCAGCAGTTATCCAGGGGTGGATTCACCCCTCCACTTT	CASSYPGVDSPLHF
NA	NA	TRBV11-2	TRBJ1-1	TGTGCCAGGAACTTGCCCAGGCAAAATACCGAAGCTTTCTTT	CARNLPRQNTEAFF
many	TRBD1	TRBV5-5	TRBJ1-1	TGTGCCAGCACGGATACAGGGGCCGGGGACACTGAAGCTTTCTTT	CASTDTGAGDTEAFF
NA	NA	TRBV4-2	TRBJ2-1	TGTGTCAGCAGCTCTACAGGCGACAATGAGCAGTTCTTC	CVSSSTGDNEQFF
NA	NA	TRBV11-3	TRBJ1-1	TGTGCCAGCAGGCGCAGCGGGGTAAATATGAACACTGAAGCTTTCTTT	CASRRSGVNMNTEAFF
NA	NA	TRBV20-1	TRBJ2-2	TGCAGTGCTAGAGTCTGGATCGGGGAGCTGTTTTTC	CSARVWIGELFF
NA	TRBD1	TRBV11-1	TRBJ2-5	TGTGCCAGCAGCCCCCGGGACAGGGTGTTCGATACCCAGTACTTC	CASSPRDRVFDTQYF
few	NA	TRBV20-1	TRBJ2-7	TGCAGTCCCTCTACAGGGACCGAGCAGTACTTC	CSPSTGTEQYF
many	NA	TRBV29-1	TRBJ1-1	TGCAGCGTTCGCGGCGGGAACACTGAAGCTTTCTTT	CSVRGGNTEAFF
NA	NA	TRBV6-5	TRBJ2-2	TGTACCAGCAGTTCAACAGGAACGAACATCGGGGAGCTGTTTTTT	CTSSSTGTNIGELFF
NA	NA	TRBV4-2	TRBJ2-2	TGTGTCACCAGCCAAGATAATGGGAATGGGTACACCGGGGAGCTGTTTTTT	CVTSQDNGNGYTGELFF
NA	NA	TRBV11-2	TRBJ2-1	TGTGCCAGCAACATAGAGACCGGGGCCTATAATGAGCAGTTCTTC	CASNIETGAYNEQFF
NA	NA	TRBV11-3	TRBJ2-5	TGTGCCAGCAGTTTAGTTCGGCAAGAGACCCAGTACTTC	CASSLVRQETQYF
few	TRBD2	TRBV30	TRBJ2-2	TGTGCCTGGAGTGTGACTAGCGGGTTCACCGGGGAGCTGTTTTTT	CAWSVTSGFTGELFF
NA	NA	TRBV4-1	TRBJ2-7	TGCGCCAGCAGCCAAGACGCCCCAAGAATAGGGGGCTCCTACGAGCAGTACTTC	CASSQDAPRIGGSYEQYF
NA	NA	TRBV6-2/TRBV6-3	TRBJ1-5	TGTGCCAGCACCCTACGGGAATTCGGCAATCAGCCCCAGCATTTT	CASTLREFGNQPQHF
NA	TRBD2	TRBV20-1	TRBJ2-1	TGCAGTGTTAGAGATCCACTAGCGGGAGTCTTTGGGCAGTTCTTC	CSVRDPLAGVFGQFF
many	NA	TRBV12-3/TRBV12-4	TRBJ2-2	TGTGCCAGCAGGGTACAGGGTTCGAACACCGGGGAGCTGTTTTTT	CASRVQGSNTGELFF
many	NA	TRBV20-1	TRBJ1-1	TGCAGTGCCGAGGGGTCCGGAACGAACACTGAAGCTTTCTTT	CSAEGSGTNTEAFF
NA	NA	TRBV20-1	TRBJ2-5	TGCAGTGCTAGAGGGGGGGCCCAAGAGACCCAGTACTTC	CSARGGAQETQYF
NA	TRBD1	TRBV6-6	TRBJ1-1	TGTACCGGCAGCACCCCCCTGACAGGGGGCGCGGGTGGTGAAGCTTTCTTT	CTGSTPLTGGAGGEAFF
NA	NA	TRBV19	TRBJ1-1	TGTGCCAGTAGTTACCTCGGGCAGGGAGGTAGCGCTTTCTTT	CASSYLGQGGSAFF
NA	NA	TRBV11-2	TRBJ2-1	TGTACCAGCAGCTTAGAGAAGTTGATCAATGAGCAGTTCTTC	CTSSLEKLINEQFF
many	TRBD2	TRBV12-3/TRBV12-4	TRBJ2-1	TGTGCCAGCAGAAAAACGGGGGGTCGGTACAATGAGCAGTTCTTC	CASRKTGGRYNEQFF
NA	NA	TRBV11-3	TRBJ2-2	TGCGGCAGCAGCCCCTTGAACACCGGGGAGCTGTTTTTT	CGSSPLNTGELFF
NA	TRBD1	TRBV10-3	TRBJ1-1	TGTGCCACTAGGAAGGACAGGGGGTATAGTGAAGCTTTCTTT	CATRKDRGYSEAFF
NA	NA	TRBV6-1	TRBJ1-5	TGTGCCAGAAGTGAGAAGGGCTACAATCAGTCCCAGCATTTT	CARSEKGYNQSQHF
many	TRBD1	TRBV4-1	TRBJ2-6	TGCGCCAGCAGCCAGGTCAGGACAGGGATTTCCTCTGGGGCCAACGTCCTGACTTTC	CASSQVRTGISSGANVLTF
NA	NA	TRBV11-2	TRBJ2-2	TGTGCCAGCAGCCCCTTAGGGGTCGCCGGGGAGCTGTTTTTT	CASSPLGVAGELFF
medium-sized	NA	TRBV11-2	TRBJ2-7	TGTGCCAGCAGCTCGGGACTTACCTCCTACGAGCAGTACTTC	CASSSGLTSYEQYF
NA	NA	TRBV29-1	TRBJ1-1	TGCAGCGATGAGATCACTGAAGCTTTCTTT	CSDEITEAFF
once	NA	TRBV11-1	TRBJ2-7	TGTGCCAGCAGCTTAGGCGGGACAAGGGGGCTCGAGCATTACTTC	CASSLGGTRGLEHYF
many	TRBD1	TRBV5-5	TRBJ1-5	TGTGCCAGCAGCAAGGGACAGAGCAATCAGCCCCAGCATTTT	CASSKGQSNQPQHF
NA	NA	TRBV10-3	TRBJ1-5	TGTGCCATCAGTGATTGGGATGATAGCAACCTGCCCCAGCATTTT	CAISDWDDSNLPQHF
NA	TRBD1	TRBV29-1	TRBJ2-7	TGCAGTGTTGAAGAGGGGACAGGGGCAGGCTCCTACAAGCAGTACTTC	CSVEEGTGAGSYKQYF
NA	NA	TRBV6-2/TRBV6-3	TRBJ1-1	TGTTCCAGCAGTAACAACCGGGGCAGGCCTAAGAACACTGAAGCTTTCTTT	CSSSNNRGRPKNTEAFF
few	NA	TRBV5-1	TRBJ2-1	TGCGCCAGCAGCTTGATGGGATGGGTCTACAATGAGCAGTTCTTC	CASSLMGWVYNEQFF
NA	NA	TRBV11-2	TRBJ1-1	TGTGCCAGCAGCTTAATAGGGGCGAGGACTGAAGCTTTCTTT	CASSLIGARTEAFF